This TCR beta chain was observed in a study of blood T cell repertoires in COVID-19. The repertoire was sequenced with immunoSEQ multiplex PCR; TCRdb's copy has only in-frame clones and lacks some. The sample lists under 300,000 clones; 80% to 90% were seen once. The CDR3 runs 15 residues. Germline CDR1 is MNHEY and CDR2 is SVGAGI. V lost 2 bases and J lost 4; bases outside the gene matches: 1. Before being deemed recovered, Cohort 3 donors had two negative PCRs, clearance, or symptom resolution. This clone was seen a few times. The clonotype comes from a woman in her forties or fifties who had recovered from COVID-19. Specimen: PBMCs or T cells enriched from blood (not recorded which). The chain carries TRBV6-5 and TRBJ2-1, with 11 positions matching TRBD2. This CDR3 reads CASSYGTSGYNEQFF. CDR3 coding DNA: TGTGCCAGCAGTTACGGGACTAGCGGTTACAATGAGCAGTTCTTC.